This TCR beta chain derives from a study of T cell changes during pregnancy in multiple sclerosis. This clone was seen only once. Trimming pared 3 bases from V and 6 bases from J, leaving 14 bases between. This CDR3 region has 15 residues. CDR1 and CDR2 (germline): SGHAT, FQNNGV. Sequenced by immunoSEQ multiplex PCR; TCRdb stores in-frame clones only, minus some. There are under 75,000 clones in the sample; more than 80% occur only once, and almost 0.5% lies in the top ten. V and J are TRBV11-2 and TRBJ2-2, with a possible D match to TRBD1 (6 bases). The sequencing here drew on CD4+ T cells from peripheral blood mononuclear cells, taken after pregnancy. This TCR derives from a female donor in good health, enrolled as a control in a pregnancy study. The CDR3 spells CASSFQTGIAGELFF. Written as DNA, the CDR3 is TGTGCCAGCAGCTTTCAAACAGGGATCGCCGGGGAGCTGTTTTTT.